A single T cell receptor beta chain is shown here with its context. Antigen unknown. This sample was taken from a study of cytomegalovirus exposure and HLA in healthy donors. General study results and limits: The authors enumerated over 150 TCR beta chains as linked to cytomegalovirus.

60 Vbeta and 13 Jbeta primers were used in PCR. The protocol was immunoSEQ multiplex PCR, while the TCRdb copy is restricted to in-frame clones and leaves out a portion. The sample yields around 250,000 clones, around 90% seen once. In germline, CDR1 is SGDLS, CDR2 YYNGEE. V gave up 3 bases and J gave up 4 bases; unmatched junction bases: 12. CDR3 length: 17 residues. Sequencing was done on a sample of PBMCs. This sequence was found in a girl under 10 years old in good health and CMV-seronegative. The chain employs TRBV9 and TRBJ1-1; TRBD1 aligns across 10 bases. CDR3: CASSGTGQGSRGTEAFF. The CDR3 DNA is TGTGCCAGCAGCGGAACGGGACAGGGGTCGCGGGGCACTGAAGCTTTCTTT. The whole variable domain, filled in from reference TRBV9 and TRBJ1-1, reads DSGVTQTPKHLITATGQRVTLRCSPRSGDLSVYWYQQSLDQGLQFLIQYYNGEERAKGNILERFSAQQFPDLHSELNLSSLELGDSALYFCASSGTGQGSRGTEAFFGQGTRLTVV.